This record covers a single TCR beta chain. V dropped 4 bases and J dropped 0; count of bases not matched to a gene: 6. Germline CDR1 and CDR2: MGHDK and SYGVNS. The CDR3 contains 16 residues. Produced via immunoSEQ multiplex PCR; TCRdb's table is partial and in-frame only. The sample has around 250,000 clones; approximately 88% are singletons. The data originate from a study of blood T cell repertoires in COVID-19. This sequence originates from a woman between 35 and 50 years old with acute COVID-19. The sample was PBMCs or T cells enriched from blood (not recorded which). V is TRBV25-1 and J is TRBJ2-3; TRBD2 aligns across 8 bases. CDR3 sequence (DNA): TGTGCCAGCAGTGTGGATAGCGGGACCAGCACAGATACGCAGTATTTT. It specifies CASSVDSGTSTDTQYF.